One and the same sample provided the 5 T cell receptor beta chains below, sequenced in a study of T cell responses to AZD1222 COVID-19 vaccine. Libraries were prepared by immunoSEQ multiplex PCR; TCRdb keeps only in-frame clonotypes and omits some of them. This sample has around 160,000 clones, with 85% to 95% found just once. Specimen: peripheral blood, collected on day 0 of AZD1222 vaccination. Receptors originate from an adult in good health.

The chain carries TRBV30 and TRBJ2-7; no clear D gene. Trimming removed 6 bases from V and 6 bases from J, with 18 bases in between. This CDR3 has 13 residues. The germline CDR1 and CDR2 sequences are GTSNPN and SVGIG (reference sequence). CDR3 loop: CACNPGVLPEQYF. CDR3 sequence (DNA): TGTGCCTGCAACCCTGGGGTACTCCCCGAGCAGTACTTC.

The V gene is TRBV10-1, the J gene TRBJ1-1; TRBD1 matches 7 bases. CDR3 length: 14 amino acids. The V gene's germline CDR1 is WNHNN and CDR2 SYGVQD (reference sequence). The ends lost 6 bases at V and 0 bases at J; junction bases unmatched: 4. In DNA, the CDR3 is TGCGCCAGCAGCGGAGGGGGCCTGAACACTGAAGCTTTCTTT. This codes for CASSGGGLNTEAFF.

In its sample, this clone was seen a few times. The chain has TRBV28 and TRBJ1-4; 9 bases map to TRBD1. The V segment lost 3 bases and the J segment 6 bases; nucleotides outside the gene matches: 11. This CDR3 has 17 residues. Germline-derived CDR1 and CDR2 are MDHEN and SYDVKM. CDR3 residues: CASSFGGMGQGDEKLFF. The CDR3 DNA reads TGTGCCAGCAGTTTCGGGGGTATGGGACAGGGCGATGAAAAACTGTTTTTT.

The rearrangement links TRBV13 to TRBJ1-3; D may be TRBD1 (5 bases). Germline lookup yields CDR1 PRHDT and CDR2 FYEKMQ (reference sequence). The CDR3 is 14 amino acids. V lost 3 bases and J lost 3, with 9 bases in between. This chain's CDR3 is CASSFGQGGNTIYF. As DNA, the CDR3 is TGTGCCAGCAGCTTCGGGCAGGGTGGAAACACCATATATTTT.

The chain recombines TRBV5-1 with TRBJ2-1; maybe TRBD1 (5 bases). Looked up from germline, CDR1 is SGHRS and CDR2 is YFSETQ. CDR3 length: 13 residues. The V and J ends lost 8 bases and 5 bases respectively, with 14 bases between them. Here the CDR3 reads CARATDRNNEQFF. DNA of the CDR3: TGCGCCAGAGCTACCGACAGAAACAATGAGCAGTTCTTC.